This T cell receptor (beta chain) is drawn from a study of CD8+ T cells in alopecia areata (dated by TCRdb to the late 2010s). For context, the study as a whole: Treated patients were enrolled in an open-label pilot trial of oral tofacitinib, 5 to 10 mg twice daily, for moderate-to-severe alopecia areata. To study T cell clonal expansion in alopecia areata, the researchers applied high-throughput TCRbeta sequencing to both the C3H/HeJ mouse model and human patients. RNA was extracted with the PAXgene miRNA kit for fixed scalp, the miRNeasy kit for PBMCs, and the RNeasy kit for mouse skin. Tofacitinib-treated patients had biopsies at baseline and at 4 and 24 weeks of treatment, with a later scalp biopsy in several patients. immunoSEQ multiplex PCR using 35 Vbeta forward primers and 13 Jbeta reverse primers was used to amplify TCRbeta CDR3 regions. Scalp tissue and sorted CD4+ and CD8+ peripheral blood T cells from patchy and totalis/universalis alopecia areata patients and from healthy controls were covered by human TCRbeta sequencing. Patients stayed on tofacitinib for 6 to 18 months and then had 6 months of follow-up off drug so that delayed response and recurrence could be assessed. Scalp clonality was compared across normal scalp (n=4), patchy alopecia areata scalp (n=8), and alopecia totalis/universalis scalp (n=8). Study-wide findings and limitations: Shared TCR sequences between patients were less evident than in mice, which may be partly attributable to HLA diversity in the patient population. Scalp TCR repertoire analysis is complicated because resident alphabeta T cells in normal human skin are also sequenced, whereas mouse skin is dominated by gammadelta T cells. Higher clonality and more expanded CD8+ clones were observed in lesional scalp than in normal scalp, particularly in alopecia totalis/universalis, a finding suggestive of antigenic drive.

What this sample's time point label stands for: baseline before oral tofacitinib. Peripheral blood and lesional scalp punch biopsies were obtained from patients with alopecia areata. PBMCs were isolated by density centrifugation and stained for CD3, CD4 and CD8, after which CD4+ and CD8+ T cells were sorted on a FACSAria. The germline V gene provides CDR1 SQVTM and CDR2 ANQGSEA. The CDR3 goes from the cysteine to the phenylalanine over 14 residues. This entry keeps only the CDR3 DNA: 42 bases, framed from base 1. The germline ends are 15 bases apart after V is trimmed by 4 bases and J by 5 bases. There are a few counts of this clone. What this receptor recognizes is not known. Base qualities are not recorded, but no much larger clone differs from it by a single base. Libraries were made using the immunoSEQ multiplex PCR assay. RNA was extracted from all samples and reverse transcribed into cDNA as template for TCR sequencing. First-strand cDNA was synthesized using SuperScript III with a 2:1 mix of oligo-dT and random hexamers. A synthetic immune receptor repertoire was used to measure amplification bias, and any remaining bias was corrected computationally. The authors' pipeline ran thus. After raw reads were preprocessed to remove errors, the CDR3 was defined following IMGT conventions as running from the conserved cysteine to phenylalanine. To get clonality, Shannon entropy was normalized by log2 of the number of productive unique TCRs and the result was subtracted from 1. CD4 or CD8 identity of scalp clones was inferred by cross-referencing scalp TCRbeta sequences with sorted blood CD4 and CD8 repertoires. Imported from immuneACCESS, the table was reduced by TCRdb to in-frame sequences with V and J called. These copies leave out some clones; in studies compared against another copy, an unresolved V gene accounts for under half, and the cause of the remainder is not known. V and J calls and clone size are those listed in that table; D and trimming were worked out from the DNA. Present in this sample are some 150,000 clones, around 64% of which were seen just once. Around 10% of the sample rests with the top ten.

Here the sequenced sample was CD8+ T cells sorted from blood, taken at week 0. Recombination joined TRBV29-1 with TRBJ2-4; the D call could be TRBD1 or TRBD2, with each sharing 6 bases. The source is a human donor with alopecia areata. Here is the DNA: TGCAGCGTTGTAGGGGGGTCAGAGGAAAACATTCAGTACTTC. Protein translation: CSVVGGSEENIQYF.